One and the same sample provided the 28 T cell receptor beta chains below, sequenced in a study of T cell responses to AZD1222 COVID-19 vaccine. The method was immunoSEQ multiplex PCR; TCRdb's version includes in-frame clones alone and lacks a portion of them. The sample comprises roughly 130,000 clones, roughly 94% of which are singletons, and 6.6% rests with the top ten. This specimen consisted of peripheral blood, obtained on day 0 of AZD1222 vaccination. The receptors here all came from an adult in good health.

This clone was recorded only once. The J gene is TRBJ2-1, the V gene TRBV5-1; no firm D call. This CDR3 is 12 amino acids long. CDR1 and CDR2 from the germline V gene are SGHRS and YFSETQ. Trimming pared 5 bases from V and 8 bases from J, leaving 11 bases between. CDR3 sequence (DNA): TGCGCCAGCAGAAGAGCTATGGATGAGCAGTTCTTC. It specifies CASRRAMDEQFF.

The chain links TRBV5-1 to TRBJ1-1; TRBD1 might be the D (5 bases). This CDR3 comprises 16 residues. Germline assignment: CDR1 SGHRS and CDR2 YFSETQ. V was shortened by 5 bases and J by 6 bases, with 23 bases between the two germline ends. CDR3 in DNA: TGCGCCAGCAGGCCGGCTGAAAAAACAGGAGTCGCTGAAGCTTTCTTT. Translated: CASRPAEKTGVAEAFF.

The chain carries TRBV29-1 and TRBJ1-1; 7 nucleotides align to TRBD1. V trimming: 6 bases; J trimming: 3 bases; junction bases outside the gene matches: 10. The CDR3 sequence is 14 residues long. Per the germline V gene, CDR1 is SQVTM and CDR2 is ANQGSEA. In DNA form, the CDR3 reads TGCAGCGTCAGAAGGGACAGTACTGACACTGAAGCTTTCTTT. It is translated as CSVRRDSTDTEAFF.

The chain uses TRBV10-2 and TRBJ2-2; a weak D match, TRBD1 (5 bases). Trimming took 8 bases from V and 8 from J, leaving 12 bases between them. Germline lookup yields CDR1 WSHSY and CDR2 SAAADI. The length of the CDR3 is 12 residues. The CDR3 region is CASVVRTGELFF. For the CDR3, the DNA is TGCGCCAGCGTTGTTCGGACAGGGGAGCTGTTTTTT.

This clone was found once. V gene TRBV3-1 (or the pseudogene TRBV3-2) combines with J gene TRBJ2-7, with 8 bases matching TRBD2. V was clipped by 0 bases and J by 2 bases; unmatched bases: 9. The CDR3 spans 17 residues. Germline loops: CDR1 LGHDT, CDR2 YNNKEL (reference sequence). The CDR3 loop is CASSQDLVGRAPYEQYF. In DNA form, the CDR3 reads TGTGCCAGCAGCCAAGATCTTGTCGGGAGGGCCCCCTACGAGCAGTACTTC.

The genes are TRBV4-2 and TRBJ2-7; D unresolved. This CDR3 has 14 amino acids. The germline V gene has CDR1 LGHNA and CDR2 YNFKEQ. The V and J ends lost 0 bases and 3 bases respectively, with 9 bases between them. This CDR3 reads CASSQERLGYEQYF. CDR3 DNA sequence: TGTGCCAGCAGCCAAGAGCGGCTAGGCTACGAGCAGTACTTC.

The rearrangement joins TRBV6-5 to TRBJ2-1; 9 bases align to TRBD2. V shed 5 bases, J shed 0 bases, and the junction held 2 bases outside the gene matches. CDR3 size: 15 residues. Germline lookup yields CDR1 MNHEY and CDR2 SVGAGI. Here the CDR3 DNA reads TGTGCCAGCAGTATTAGCGGGAGCTCCTACAATGAGCAGTTCTTC. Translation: CASSISGSSYNEQFF.

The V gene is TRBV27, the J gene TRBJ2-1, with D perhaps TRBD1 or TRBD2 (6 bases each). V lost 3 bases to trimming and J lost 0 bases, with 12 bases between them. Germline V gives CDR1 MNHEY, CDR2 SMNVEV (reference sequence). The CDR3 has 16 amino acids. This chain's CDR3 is CASSFGGPSSYNEQFF. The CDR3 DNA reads TGTGCCAGCAGTTTTGGGGGGCCGAGCTCCTACAATGAGCAGTTCTTC.

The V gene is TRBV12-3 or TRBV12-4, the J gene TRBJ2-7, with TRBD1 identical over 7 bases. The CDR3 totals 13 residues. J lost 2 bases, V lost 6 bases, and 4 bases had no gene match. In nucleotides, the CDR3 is TGTGCCAGCAGCCTCCAGGGGGCCTACGAGCAGTACTTC. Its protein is CASSLQGAYEQYF.

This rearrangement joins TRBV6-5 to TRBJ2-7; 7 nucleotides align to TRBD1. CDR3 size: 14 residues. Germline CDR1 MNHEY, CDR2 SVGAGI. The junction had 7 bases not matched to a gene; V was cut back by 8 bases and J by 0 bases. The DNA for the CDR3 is TGTGCCAGCCGACAGGGATTTTACTCCTACGAGCAGTACTTC. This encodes CASRQGFYSYEQYF.

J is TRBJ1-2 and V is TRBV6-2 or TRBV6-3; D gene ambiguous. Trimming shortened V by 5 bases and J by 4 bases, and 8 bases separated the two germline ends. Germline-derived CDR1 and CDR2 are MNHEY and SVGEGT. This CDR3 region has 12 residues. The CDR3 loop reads CASSQDLYGYTF. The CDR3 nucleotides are TGTGCCAGCAGTCAAGACCTCTATGGCTACACCTTC.

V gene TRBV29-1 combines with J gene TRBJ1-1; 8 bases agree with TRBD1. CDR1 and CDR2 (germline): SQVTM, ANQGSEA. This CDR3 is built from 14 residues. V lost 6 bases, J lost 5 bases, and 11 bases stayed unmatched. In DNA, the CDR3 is TGCAGCGTCCCAAGGACAGGGAGCGCGACTGAAGCTTTCTTT. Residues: CSVPRTGSATEAFF.

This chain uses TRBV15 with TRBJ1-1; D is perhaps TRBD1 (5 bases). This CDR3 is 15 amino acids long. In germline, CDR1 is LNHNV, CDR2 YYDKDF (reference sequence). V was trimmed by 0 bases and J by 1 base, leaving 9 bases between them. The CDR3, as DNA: TGTGCCACCAGCAGAGATCGAAGGGGGAACACTGAAGCTTTCTTT. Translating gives CATSRDRRGNTEAFF.

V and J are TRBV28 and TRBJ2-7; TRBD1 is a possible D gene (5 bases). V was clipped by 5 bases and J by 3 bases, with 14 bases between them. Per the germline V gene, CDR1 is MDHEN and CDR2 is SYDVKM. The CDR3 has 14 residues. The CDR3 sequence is CASSPVGVYYEQYF. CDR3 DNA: TGTGCCAGCAGTCCCGTAGGGGTTTACTACGAGCAGTACTTC.

The CDR3 DNA follows: TGTGCCAGCAGCGTAGCTAAGGCTAGCGGGAGTGTTTTAGATGAGCAGTTCTTC. Encoded protein: CASSVAKASGSVLDEQFF. The genes are TRBV9 and TRBJ2-1, with 10 nucleotides matching TRBD2. Germline trimming cut 0 bases from V and 8 bases from J; bases unmatched to any gene: 14. This CDR3 spans 18 amino acids. Germline-derived CDR1 and CDR2 are SGDLS and YYNGEE. The variable domain in full, with the rest retrieved from reference TRBV9 and TRBJ2-1, is DSGVTQTPKHLITATGQRVTLRCSPRSGDLSVYWYQQSLDQGLQFLIQYYNGEERAKGNILERFSAQQFPDLHSELNLSSLELGDSALYFCASSVAKASGSVLDEQFFGPGTRLTVL.

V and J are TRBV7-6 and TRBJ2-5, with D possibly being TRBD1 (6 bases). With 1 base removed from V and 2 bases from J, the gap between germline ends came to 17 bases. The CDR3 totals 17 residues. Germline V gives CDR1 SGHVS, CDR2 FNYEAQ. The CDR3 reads CASSLGISGTPQETQYF. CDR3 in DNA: TGTGCCAGCAGCTTAGGAATATCCGGGACACCACAAGAGACCCAGTACTTC.

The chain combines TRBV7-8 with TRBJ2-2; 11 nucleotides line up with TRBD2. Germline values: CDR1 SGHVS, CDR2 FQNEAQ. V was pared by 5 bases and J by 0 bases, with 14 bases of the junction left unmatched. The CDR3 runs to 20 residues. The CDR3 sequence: CASSKRGSGRARSNTGELFF. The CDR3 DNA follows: TGTGCCAGCAGCAAGAGGGGTAGCGGGAGGGCCAGATCGAACACCGGGGAGCTGTTTTTT.

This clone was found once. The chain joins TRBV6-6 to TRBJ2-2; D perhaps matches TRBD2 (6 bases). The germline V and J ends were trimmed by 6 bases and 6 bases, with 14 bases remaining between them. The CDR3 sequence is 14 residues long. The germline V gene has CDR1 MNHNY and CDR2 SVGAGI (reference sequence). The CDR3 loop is CASRTGVVSGELFF. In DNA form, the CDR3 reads TGTGCCAGCAGAACGGGGGTGGTATCCGGGGAGCTGTTTTTT.

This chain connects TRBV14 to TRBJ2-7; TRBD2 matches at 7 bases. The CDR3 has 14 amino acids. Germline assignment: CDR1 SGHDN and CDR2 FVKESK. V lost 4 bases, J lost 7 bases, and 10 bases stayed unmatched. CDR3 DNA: TGTGCCAGCAGCCCCTACCGACTAGCTAGGGAGCAGTACTTC. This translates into CASSPYRLAREQYF.

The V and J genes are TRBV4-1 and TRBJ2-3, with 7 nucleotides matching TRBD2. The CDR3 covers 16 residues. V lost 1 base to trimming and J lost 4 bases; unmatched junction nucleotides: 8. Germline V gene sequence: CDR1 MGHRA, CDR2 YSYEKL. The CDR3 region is CASSQGWAGEPDTQYF. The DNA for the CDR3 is TGCGCCAGCAGCCAAGGTTGGGCGGGAGAGCCAGATACGCAGTATTTT.

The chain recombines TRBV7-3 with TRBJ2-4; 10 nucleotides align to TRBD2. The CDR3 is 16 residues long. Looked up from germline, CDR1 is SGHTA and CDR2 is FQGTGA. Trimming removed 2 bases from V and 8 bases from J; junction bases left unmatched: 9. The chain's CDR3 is CASSLEPSGSTDIQYF. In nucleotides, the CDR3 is TGTGCCAGCAGCTTAGAGCCTAGCGGGAGTACGGACATTCAGTACTTC.

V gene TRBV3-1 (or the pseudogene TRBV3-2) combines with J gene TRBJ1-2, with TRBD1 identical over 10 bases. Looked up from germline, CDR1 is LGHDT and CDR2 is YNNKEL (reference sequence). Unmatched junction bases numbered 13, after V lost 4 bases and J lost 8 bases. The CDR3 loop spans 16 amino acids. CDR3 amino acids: CASSRGTGATSSGYTF. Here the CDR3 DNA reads TGTGCCAGCAGCCGGGGGACAGGGGCCACCAGTTCAGGCTACACCTTC.

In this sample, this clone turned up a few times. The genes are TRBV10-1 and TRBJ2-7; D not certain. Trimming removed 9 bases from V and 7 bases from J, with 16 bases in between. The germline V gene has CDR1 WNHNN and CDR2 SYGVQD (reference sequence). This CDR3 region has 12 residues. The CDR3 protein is CARSPNLREQYF. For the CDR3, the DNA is TGCGCCAGGAGTCCTAACTTGAGGGAGCAGTACTTC.

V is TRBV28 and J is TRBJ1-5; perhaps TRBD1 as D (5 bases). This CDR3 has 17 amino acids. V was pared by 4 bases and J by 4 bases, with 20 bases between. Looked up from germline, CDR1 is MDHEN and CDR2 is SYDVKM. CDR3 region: CASSSDSYPLSNQPQHF. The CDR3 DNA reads TGTGCCAGCAGTTCCGACAGCTACCCGCTATCTAATCAGCCCCAGCATTTT.

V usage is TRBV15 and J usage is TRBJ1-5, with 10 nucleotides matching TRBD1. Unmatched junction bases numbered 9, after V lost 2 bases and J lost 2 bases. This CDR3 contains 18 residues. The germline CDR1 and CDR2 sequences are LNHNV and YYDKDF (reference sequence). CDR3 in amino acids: CATSRTGTGDWGNQPQHF. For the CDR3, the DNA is TGTGCCACCAGCAGAACCGGGACAGGGGATTGGGGCAATCAGCCCCAGCATTTT.

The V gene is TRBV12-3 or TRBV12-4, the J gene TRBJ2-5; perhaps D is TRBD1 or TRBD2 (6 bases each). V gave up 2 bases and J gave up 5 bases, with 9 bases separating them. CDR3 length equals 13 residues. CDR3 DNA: TGTGCCAGCAGTTTACGAGGGGGGGAGACCCAGTACTTC. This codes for CASSLRGGETQYF.

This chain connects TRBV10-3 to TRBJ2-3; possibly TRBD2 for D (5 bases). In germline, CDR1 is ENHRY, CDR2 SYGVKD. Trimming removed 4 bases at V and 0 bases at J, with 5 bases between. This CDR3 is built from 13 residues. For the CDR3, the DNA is TGTGCCATCAGTGGGACTAGCACAGATACGCAGTATTTT. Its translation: CAISGTSTDTQYF.

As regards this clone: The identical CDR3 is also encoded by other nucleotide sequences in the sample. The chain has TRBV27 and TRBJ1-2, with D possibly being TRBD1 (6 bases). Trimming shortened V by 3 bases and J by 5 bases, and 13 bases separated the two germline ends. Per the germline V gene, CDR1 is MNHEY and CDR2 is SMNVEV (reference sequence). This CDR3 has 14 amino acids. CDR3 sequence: CASSFSGGGYGYTF. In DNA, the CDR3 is TGTGCCAGCAGTTTTTCTGGGGGCGGATATGGCTACACCTTC.